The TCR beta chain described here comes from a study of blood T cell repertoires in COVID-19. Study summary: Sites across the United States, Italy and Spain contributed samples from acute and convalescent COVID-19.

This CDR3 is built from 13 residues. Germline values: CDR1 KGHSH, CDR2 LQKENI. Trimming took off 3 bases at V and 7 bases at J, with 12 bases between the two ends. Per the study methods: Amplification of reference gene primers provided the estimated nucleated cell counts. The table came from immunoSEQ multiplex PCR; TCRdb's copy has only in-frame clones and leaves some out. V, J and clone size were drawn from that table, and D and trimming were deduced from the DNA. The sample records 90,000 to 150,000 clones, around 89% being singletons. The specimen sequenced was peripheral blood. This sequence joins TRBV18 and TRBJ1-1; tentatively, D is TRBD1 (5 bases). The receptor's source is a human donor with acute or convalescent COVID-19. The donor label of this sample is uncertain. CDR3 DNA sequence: TGTGCCAGCTCACCGCAGGGCGTCGATGAAGCTTTCTTT. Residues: CASSPQGVDEAFF.